Listed here is a single TCR beta chain. What it recognizes is unknown. The PCR was carried out with 60 Vbeta primers and 13 Jbeta primers. Measured with immunoSEQ multiplex PCR; TCRdb has only the in-frame clones, and not every one. The sample includes 190,000 or so clones, more than 75% of them seen just once. These data originate in a study of cytomegalovirus exposure and HLA in healthy donors. Regarding the study as a whole: Later analysis revealed greater clonal expansion in HLA-associated TCR beta chains than in equally common others.

This CDR3 comprises 14 residues. CDR1 is MNHNY and CDR2 is SVGAGI in the germline V gene (reference sequence). Germline trimming cut 5 bases from V and 6 bases from J; bases unmatched to any gene: 6. J is TRBJ2-3 and V is TRBV6-6; 9 positions agree with TRBD2. The sequence was collected from a woman between 45 and 60 years old in good health and CMV-seropositive. Sequenced sample: PBMCs. The CDR3 here is CASSSGRRGDTQYF. CDR3 DNA sequence: TGTGCCAGCAGTAGCGGGAGGAGGGGGGATACGCAGTATTTT.